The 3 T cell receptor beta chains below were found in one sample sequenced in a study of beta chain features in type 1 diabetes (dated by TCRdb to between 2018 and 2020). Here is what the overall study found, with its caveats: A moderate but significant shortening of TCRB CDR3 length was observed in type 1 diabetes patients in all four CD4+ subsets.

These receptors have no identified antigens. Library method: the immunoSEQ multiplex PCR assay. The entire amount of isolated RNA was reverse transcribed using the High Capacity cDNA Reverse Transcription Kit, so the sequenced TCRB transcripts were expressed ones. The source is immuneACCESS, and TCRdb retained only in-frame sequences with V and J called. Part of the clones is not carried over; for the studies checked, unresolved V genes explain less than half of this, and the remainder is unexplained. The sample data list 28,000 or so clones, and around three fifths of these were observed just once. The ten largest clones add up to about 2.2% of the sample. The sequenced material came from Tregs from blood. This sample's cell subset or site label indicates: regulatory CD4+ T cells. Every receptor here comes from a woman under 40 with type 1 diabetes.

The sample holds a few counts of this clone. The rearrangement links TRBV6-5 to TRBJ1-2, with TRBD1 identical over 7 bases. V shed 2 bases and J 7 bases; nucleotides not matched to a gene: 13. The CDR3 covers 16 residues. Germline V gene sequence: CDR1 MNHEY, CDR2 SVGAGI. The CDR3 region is CASSYTDRVARRGYTF. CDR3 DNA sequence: TGTGCCAGCAGTTACACAGACAGGGTCGCACGGCGTGGCTACACCTTC.

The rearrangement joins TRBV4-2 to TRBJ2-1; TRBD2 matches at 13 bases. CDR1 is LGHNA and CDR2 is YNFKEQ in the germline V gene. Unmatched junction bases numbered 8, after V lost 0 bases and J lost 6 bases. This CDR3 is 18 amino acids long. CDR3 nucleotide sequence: TGTGCCAGCAGCCAAGATCTACTAGCGGGAGGGCCCAGCAATGAGCAGTTCTTC. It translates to CASSQDLLAGGPSNEQFF.

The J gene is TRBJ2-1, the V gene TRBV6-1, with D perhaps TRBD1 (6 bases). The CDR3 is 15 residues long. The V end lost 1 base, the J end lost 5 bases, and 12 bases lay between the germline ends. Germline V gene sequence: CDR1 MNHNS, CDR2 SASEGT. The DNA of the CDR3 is TGTGCCAGCAGTGAAGTCCAGGGGCCCCACAATGAGCAGTTCTTC. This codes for CASSEVQGPHNEQFF.